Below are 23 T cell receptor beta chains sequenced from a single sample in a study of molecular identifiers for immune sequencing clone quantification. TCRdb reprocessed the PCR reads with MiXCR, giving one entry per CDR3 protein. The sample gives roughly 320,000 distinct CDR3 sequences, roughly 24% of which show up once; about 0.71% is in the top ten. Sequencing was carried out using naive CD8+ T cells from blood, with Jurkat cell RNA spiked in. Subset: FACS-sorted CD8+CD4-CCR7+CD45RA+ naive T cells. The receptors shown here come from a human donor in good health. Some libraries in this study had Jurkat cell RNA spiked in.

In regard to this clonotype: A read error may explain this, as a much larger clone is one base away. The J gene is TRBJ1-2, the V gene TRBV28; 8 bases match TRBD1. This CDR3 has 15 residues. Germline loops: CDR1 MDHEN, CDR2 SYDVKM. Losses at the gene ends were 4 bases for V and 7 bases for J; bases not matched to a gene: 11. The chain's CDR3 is CASSSQDRTGTGYTF. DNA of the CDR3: TGTGCCAGCAGTTCCCAAGATCGGACAGGGACTGGCTACACCTTC.

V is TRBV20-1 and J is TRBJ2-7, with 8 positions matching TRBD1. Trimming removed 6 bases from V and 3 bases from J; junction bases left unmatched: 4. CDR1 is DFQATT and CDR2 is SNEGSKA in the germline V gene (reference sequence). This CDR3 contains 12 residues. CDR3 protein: CSAPGQGYEQYF. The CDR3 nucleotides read TGCAGTGCCCCTGGACAGGGCTACGAGCAGTACTTC.

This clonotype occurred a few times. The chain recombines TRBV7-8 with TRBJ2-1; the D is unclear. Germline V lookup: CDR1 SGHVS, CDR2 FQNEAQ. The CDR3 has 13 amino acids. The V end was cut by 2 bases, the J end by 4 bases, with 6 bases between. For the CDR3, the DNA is TGTGCCAGCAGCTTAATAGAATACAATGAGCAGTTCTTC. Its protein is CASSLIEYNEQFF.

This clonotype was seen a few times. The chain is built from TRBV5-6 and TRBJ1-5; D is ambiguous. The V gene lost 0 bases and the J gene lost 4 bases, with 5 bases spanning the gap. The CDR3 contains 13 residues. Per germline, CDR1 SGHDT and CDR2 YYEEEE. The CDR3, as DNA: TGTGCCAGCAGCTTGGCCGTAAATCAGCCCCAGCATTTT. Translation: CASSLAVNQPQHF.

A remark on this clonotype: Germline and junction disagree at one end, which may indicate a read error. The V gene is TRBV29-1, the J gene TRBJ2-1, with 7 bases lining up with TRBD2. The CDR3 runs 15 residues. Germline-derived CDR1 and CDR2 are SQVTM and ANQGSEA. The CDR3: CSVEHLSGIYNGQFF. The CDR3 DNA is TGCAGCGTTGAGCACCTCAGCGGGATCTACAATGGGCAGTTCTTC.

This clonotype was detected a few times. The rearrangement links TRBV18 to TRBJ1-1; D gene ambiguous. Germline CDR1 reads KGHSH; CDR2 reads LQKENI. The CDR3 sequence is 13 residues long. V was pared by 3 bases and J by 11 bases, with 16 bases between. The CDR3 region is CASSPDALGWAFF. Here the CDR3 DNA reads TGTGCCAGCTCACCCGACGCCCTAGGTTGGGCTTTCTTT.

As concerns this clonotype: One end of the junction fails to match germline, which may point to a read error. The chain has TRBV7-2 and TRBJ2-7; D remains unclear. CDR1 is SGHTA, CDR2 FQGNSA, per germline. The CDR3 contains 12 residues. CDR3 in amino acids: CASSQSSYEQCF. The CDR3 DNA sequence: TGTGCCAGCAGCCAGAGCTCCTACGAGCAGTGCTTC.

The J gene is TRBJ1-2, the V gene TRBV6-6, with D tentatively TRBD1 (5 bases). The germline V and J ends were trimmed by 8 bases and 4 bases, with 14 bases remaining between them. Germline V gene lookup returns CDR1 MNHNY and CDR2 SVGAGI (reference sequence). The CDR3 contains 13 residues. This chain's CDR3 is CASLQGPPYGYTF. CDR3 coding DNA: TGTGCCAGCCTTCAGGGCCCCCCCTATGGCTACACCTTC.

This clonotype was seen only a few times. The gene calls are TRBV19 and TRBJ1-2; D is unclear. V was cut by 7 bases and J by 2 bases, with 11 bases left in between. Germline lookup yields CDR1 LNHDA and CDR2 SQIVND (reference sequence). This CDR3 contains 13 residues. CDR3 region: CASTHTGNYGYTF. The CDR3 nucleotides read TGTGCCAGTACCCATACCGGCAACTATGGCTACACCTTC.

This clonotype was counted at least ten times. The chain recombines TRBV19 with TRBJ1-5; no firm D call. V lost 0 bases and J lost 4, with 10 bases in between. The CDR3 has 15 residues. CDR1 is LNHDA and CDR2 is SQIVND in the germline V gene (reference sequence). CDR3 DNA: TGTGCCAGTAGTATAGATCGAGATGAGAATCAGCCCCAGCATTTT. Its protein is CASSIDRDENQPQHF.

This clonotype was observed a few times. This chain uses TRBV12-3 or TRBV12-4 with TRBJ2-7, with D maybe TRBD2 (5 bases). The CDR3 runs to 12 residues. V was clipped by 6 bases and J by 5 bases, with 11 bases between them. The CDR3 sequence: CASSGVGDEQYF. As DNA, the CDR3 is TGTGCCAGCAGCGGGGTCGGGGACGAGCAGTACTTC.

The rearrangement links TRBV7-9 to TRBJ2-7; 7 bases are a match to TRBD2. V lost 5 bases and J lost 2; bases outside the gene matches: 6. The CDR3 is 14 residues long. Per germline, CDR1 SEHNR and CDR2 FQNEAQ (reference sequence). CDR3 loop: CASSGATSTYEQYF. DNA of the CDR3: TGTGCCAGCAGCGGTGCGACTAGCACCTACGAGCAGTACTTC.

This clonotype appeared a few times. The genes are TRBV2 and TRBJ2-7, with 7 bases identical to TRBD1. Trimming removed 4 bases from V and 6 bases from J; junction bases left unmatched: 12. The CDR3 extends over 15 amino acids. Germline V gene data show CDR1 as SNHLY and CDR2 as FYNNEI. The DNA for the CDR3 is TGTGCCAGCAGTGCCTCACAGGGGCGCCCGGTCGAGCAGTACTTC. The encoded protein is CASSASQGRPVEQYF.

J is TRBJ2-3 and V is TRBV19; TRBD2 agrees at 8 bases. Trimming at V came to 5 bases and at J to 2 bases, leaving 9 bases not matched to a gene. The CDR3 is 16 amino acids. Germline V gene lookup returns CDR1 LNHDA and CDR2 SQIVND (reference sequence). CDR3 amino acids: CASSGLSSGDTDTQYF. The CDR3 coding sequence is TGTGCCAGTAGTGGACTGAGTAGCGGGGACACAGATACGCAGTATTTT. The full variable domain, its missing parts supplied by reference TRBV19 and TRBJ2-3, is DGGITQSPKYLFRKEGQNVTLSCEQNLNHDAMYWYRQDPGQGLRLIYYSQIVNDFQKGDIAEGYSVSREKKESFPLTVTSAQKNPTAFYLCASSGLSSGDTDTQYFGPGTRLTVL.

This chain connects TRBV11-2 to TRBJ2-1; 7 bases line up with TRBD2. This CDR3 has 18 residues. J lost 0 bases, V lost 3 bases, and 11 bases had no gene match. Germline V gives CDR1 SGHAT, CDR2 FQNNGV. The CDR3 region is CASSFGGGLKSSYNEQFF. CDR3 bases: TGTGCCAGCAGCTTTGGTGGGGGACTAAAGAGCTCCTACAATGAGCAGTTCTTC.

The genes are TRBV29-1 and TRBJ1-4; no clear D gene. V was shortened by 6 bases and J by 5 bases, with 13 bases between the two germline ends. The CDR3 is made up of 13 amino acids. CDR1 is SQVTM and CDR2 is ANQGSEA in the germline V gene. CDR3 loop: CSVGHDSNEKLFF. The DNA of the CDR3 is TGCAGCGTCGGTCACGACTCCAATGAAAAACTGTTTTTT.

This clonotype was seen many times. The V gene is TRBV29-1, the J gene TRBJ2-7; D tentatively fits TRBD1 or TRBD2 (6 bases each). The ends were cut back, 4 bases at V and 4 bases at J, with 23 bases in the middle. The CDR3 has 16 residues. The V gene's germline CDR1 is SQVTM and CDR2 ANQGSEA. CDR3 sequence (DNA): TGCAGCGTTGCCCGTACAGGGTCCGCGGGAAGATACGAGCAGTACTTC. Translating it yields CSVARTGSAGRYEQYF.

The CDR3 is CASSQDKASNHGYTF. The CDR3 DNA sequence: TGCGCCAGCAGCCAAGATAAGGCCAGCAATCATGGCTACACCTTC. The chain combines TRBV4-1 with TRBJ1-2, with D unclear. Germline-derived CDR1 and CDR2 are MGHRA and YSYEKL. This CDR3 region has 15 residues. Trimming shortened V by 0 bases and J by 6 bases, and 14 bases separated the two germline ends.

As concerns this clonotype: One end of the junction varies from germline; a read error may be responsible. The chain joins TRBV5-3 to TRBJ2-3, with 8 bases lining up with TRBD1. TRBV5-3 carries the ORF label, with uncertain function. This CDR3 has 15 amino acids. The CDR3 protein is CASSLSGGYTDTQYF. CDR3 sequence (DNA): TGTGCCAGCAGCTTGTCAGGGGGCTACACAGATACGCAGTATTTT.

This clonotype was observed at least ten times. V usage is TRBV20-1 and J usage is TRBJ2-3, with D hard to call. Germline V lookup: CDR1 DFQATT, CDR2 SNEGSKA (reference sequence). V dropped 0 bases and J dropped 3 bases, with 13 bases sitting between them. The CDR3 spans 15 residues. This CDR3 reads CSARDPRVQTDTQYF. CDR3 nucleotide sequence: TGCAGTGCTAGAGATCCCCGGGTACAGACAGATACGCAGTATTTT.

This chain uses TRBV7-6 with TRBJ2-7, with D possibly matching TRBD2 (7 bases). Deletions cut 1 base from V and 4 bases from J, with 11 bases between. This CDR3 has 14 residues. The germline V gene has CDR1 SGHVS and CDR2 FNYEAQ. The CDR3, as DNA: TGTGCCAGCAGCTTAGGGGGGGGCGGTTACGAGCAGTACTTC. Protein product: CASSLGGGGYEQYF.

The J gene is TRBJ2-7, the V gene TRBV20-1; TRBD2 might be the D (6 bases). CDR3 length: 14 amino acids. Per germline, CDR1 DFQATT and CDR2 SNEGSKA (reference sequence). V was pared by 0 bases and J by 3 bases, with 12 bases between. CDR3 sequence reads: CSARDYQTSYEQYF. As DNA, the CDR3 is TGCAGTGCTAGAGATTATCAGACTAGCTACGAGCAGTACTTC.

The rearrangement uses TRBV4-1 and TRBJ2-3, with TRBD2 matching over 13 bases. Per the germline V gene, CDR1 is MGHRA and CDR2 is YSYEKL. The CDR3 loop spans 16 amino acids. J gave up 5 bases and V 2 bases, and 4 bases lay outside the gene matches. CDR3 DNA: TGCGCCAGCAGCCAAATAGGACTAGCGGGAGAAGATACGCAGTATTTT. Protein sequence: CASSQIGLAGEDTQYF.